One and the same sample provided the 8 T cell receptor beta chains below, sequenced in a study of cytomegalovirus exposure and HLA in healthy donors. A multiplex PCR was run with 60 Vbeta primers and 13 Jbeta primers. TCRdb's table, derived via immunoSEQ multiplex PCR, lists solely in-frame clones and lacks some. The profile covers around 150,000 clones, with around 80% appearing a single time and about 7.7% taken by the ten largest. The material sequenced was PBMCs. The receptors were gathered from a woman aged 40 to 50 in good health and CMV-seropositive.

This chain uses TRBV5-4 with TRBJ2-5; D unclear. The germline gives CDR1 SGHNT, CDR2 YYREEE (reference sequence). V lost 1 base to trimming and J lost 5 bases, with 12 bases between them. CDR3 length equals 14 residues. The CDR3 loop is CASSLRDSFETQYF. The CDR3 DNA reads TGTGCCAGCAGCTTGCGAGATAGCTTTGAGACCCAGTACTTC.

This chain joins TRBV18 and TRBJ1-1; D is perhaps TRBD1 (5 bases). CDR1 is KGHSH, CDR2 LQKENI, per germline. The ends were cut back, 1 base at V and 1 base at J, with 10 bases in the middle. The CDR3 loop spans 15 amino acids. The CDR3 reads CASSPLGLANTEAFF. The CDR3 DNA reads TGTGCCAGCTCACCACTGGGACTCGCGAACACTGAAGCTTTCTTT.

CDR3 amino acids: CASSTGSNRVLDVAFF. The CDR3 DNA follows: TGCGCCAGCAGCACGGGGAGTAACAGGGTTCTGGACGTGGCTTTCTTT. The V gene is TRBV4-1, the J gene TRBJ1-1; TRBD1 is a possible D gene (6 bases). V gave up 5 bases and J gave up 11 bases, with 27 bases separating them. From germline, CDR1 is MGHRA and CDR2 YSYEKL. This CDR3 spans 16 amino acids.

The J gene is TRBJ2-7, the V gene TRBV5-1, with D maybe TRBD2 (5 bases). In germline, CDR1 is SGHRS, CDR2 YFSETQ. V was shortened by 4 bases and J by 3 bases, with 20 bases between the two germline ends. This CDR3 is built from 16 residues. The DNA of the CDR3 is TGCGCCAGCAGCACTACAAGAGTGAGGGTCTTCTACGAGCAGTACTTC. Protein: CASSTTRVRVFYEQYF.

The chain joins TRBV19 to TRBJ2-1, with 11 bases matching TRBD2. Germline V gene data show CDR1 as LNHDA and CDR2 as SQIVND (reference sequence). CDR3 size: 15 residues. V was pared by 6 bases and J by 7 bases, with 8 bases of the junction left unmatched. Here the CDR3 DNA reads TGTGCCAGTAGACTTAGCGGGAGGGCGGGTAATGAGCAGTTCTTC. This translates into CASRLSGRAGNEQFF. Combining the CDR3 with reference TRBV19 and TRBJ2-1 gives the whole variable domain DGGITQSPKYLFRKEGQNVTLSCEQNLNHDAMYWYRQDPGQGLRLIYYSQIVNDFQKGDIAEGYSVSREKKESFPLTVTSAQKNPTAFYLCASRLSGRAGNEQFFGPGTRLTVL.

The chain recombines TRBV4-2 with TRBJ2-2, with 11 bases that match TRBD2. There are 18 residues in the CDR3. CDR1 LGHNA and CDR2 YNFKEQ come from the germline V gene. J gave up 5 bases and V 3 bases, and 11 bases lay outside the gene matches. CDR3 in DNA: TGTGCCAGCAGCCAGGGACTAGCGGATACTCCAGTAACCGGGGAGCTGTTTTTT. Translating it yields CASSQGLADTPVTGELFF.

This clone has a handful of counts. The CDR3 here is CASSLSGSGNTGELFF. DNA of the CDR3: TGCGCCAGCAGCTTGAGTGGTAGCGGGAACACCGGGGAGCTGTTTTTT. The rearrangement uses TRBV5-1 and TRBJ2-2, with a tentative D call TRBD2 (6 bases). The ends were cut back, 1 base at V and 1 base at J, with 11 bases in the middle. The CDR3 is 16 amino acids. Germline CDR1 is SGHRS and CDR2 is YFSETQ.

This clone was detected once. V gene TRBV7-9 combines with J gene TRBJ1-4; no reliable D call. This CDR3 is built from 14 residues. Germline V CDR1 and CDR2: SEHNR, FQNEAQ (reference sequence). V was trimmed by 2 bases and J by 3 bases, leaving 7 bases between them. CDR3 sequence (DNA): TGTGCCAGCAGCTTACAGGATGCTAATGAAAAACTGTTTTTT. It is translated as CASSLQDANEKLFF.